This T cell receptor beta chain was sequenced during a study of vaccination and CD4 T cells after COVID-19. Across the whole study: The convalescent population consisted of six males and four females, two of whom were of Hispanic ethnicity.

Oncomine TCR Beta short-read sequencing was applied to DNA from cultured CD4+ T cells. TCRdb itself ran the PCR reads through MiXCR, one entry per CDR3 protein. The sample carries approximately 21,000 distinct CDR3 sequences, approximately 50% recorded once. Trimming cost V 1 base and J 7 bases; bases outside gene matches: 1. In germline, CDR1 is SEHNR, CDR2 FQNEAQ (reference sequence). This CDR3 is built from 14 residues. Note on this clonotype: Antigen unknown.

Whole-study results and caveats: In convalescent patients, a median 86.3% of post-vaccine SARS-CoV-2-reactive clones appeared only after vaccination. Median reactive clonotypes, those recognizing SARS-CoV-2, rose from roughly 19 to 38, not significantly.

Treatment indicated: roughly 10-day PBMC culture with coronavirus spike peptide pools or control peptides (ViraFEST assay). Cultures used over 1.5 million PBMCs per well, 10 IU/ml IL-2 and about 10 ug/ml peptides. This clonotype originated in a human donor who had recovered from COVID-19. The sample comprised CD4+ T cells from blood, cultured in vitro. V is TRBV7-9 and J is TRBJ1-6, with 7 positions matching TRBD1. CDR3 residues: CASSLVRGNSPLHF. CDR3 coding DNA: TGTGCCAGCAGCTTAGTCAGGGGGAATTCACCCCTCCACTTT.